This T cell receptor (beta chain) was captured by sequencing in a study of shared clonotypes between healthy human individuals. Study overall: In total, the donors were a couple of women and a few men aged 18 to 49. The study used three CD4 naive, three CD4 memory, two CD8 naive and one CD8 memory plate per donor. General study points: Naive subsets typically showed greater estimated richness than memory subsets.

Sequencing was performed with immunoSEQ multiplex PCR; in TCRdb, only in-frame clones are kept and a portion is missing. The sample carries 2 million to 2.5 million clones, about 95% recorded once. With regard to this clone: Antigen specificity is unknown.

As defined, naive CD8 cells were CD45RO-negative and positively selected for CCR7, with terminally differentiated effector memory CD45RA+ cells excluded. This TCR derives from a man aged 18 to 29 in good health. Sequenced sample: naive CD8+ T cells sorted from blood.

CDR3 coding DNA: TGTGCCAGCCTCGGGGGACTCCCCACTGAAGCTTTCTTT. Its protein product is CASLGGLPTEAFF. The rearrangement links TRBV7-9 to TRBJ1-1, with TRBD1 as a possible D gene (5 bases). Germline V gene lookup returns CDR1 SEHNR and CDR2 FQNEAQ (reference sequence). Trimming removed 8 bases at V and 4 bases at J, with 14 bases between. The CDR3 totals 13 residues.